A selection of T cell receptor beta chains follows, all from one sample in a study of immune evolution from preneoplasia to lung adenocarcinoma. Libraries were prepared by immunoSEQ multiplex PCR; TCRdb keeps only in-frame clonotypes and omits some of them. The sample yields about 8,300 clones, about four fifths seen once. Sequencing input: FFPE invasive lung adenocarcinoma tissue. The origin of the receptors is a person aged 50-69 years with lung adenocarcinoma. Both conserved end residues are part of each CDR3. The order of the fields is J gene, V gene, clone size, D gene, CDR3 protein, CDR3 DNA. A D gene is named only where the DNA matches it firmly. Part of the rows lack a size; the others show once, few, many or a class for expanded clones.

>TRBJ2-2|TRBV5-1|NA|NA
CASGGNMNTGELFF
TGCGCCTCTGGCGGGAATATGAACACCGGGGAGCTGTTTTTT
>TRBJ2-2|TRBV10-3|NA|NA
CAISDGSRQSRPGELFF
TGTGCCATCAGTGACGGCTCCCGACAGTCTCGGCCCGGGGAGCTGTTTTTT
>TRBJ2-5|TRBV14|NA|NA
CASGDPGEETQYF
TGTGCCAGCGGTGACCCAGGGGAAGAGACCCAGTACTTC
>TRBJ2-7|TRBV28|NA|NA
CASSLRNSYEQYF
TGTGCCAGCAGCCTCCGTAACTCCTACGAGCAGTACTTC
>TRBJ2-7|TRBV19|NA|TRBD1
CASSIGTGRWQYF
TGTGCCAGTAGTATTGGGACAGGGCGGTGGCAGTACTTC
>TRBJ2-3|TRBV9|NA|NA
CASSVEQIGDTQYF
TGTGCCAGCAGCGTCGAGCAGATTGGAGATACGCAGTATTTT
>TRBJ2-5|TRBV20-1|NA|NA
CSATLQETQYF
TGCAGTGCCACCCTACAAGAGACCCAATACTTC
>TRBJ1-4|TRBV27|NA|NA
CASSFSGSGGSNEKLFF
TGTGCCAGCAGTTTCTCAGGTTCTGGGGGCTCTAATGAAAAACTGTTTTTT
>TRBJ2-7|TRBV10-3|NA|NA
CAISETYYEQYF
TGTGCCATCAGTGAGACCTACTACGAGCAGTACTTC
>TRBJ2-1|TRBV2|NA|NA
CASSEGGTSYNEQFF
TGTGCCAGCAGTGAAGGTGGGACCTCCTACAATGAGCAGTTCTTC
>TRBJ2-7|TRBV7-9|NA|NA
CASSLVPTYEQYF
TGTGCCAGCAGCTTAGTCCCAACCTACGAGCAGTACTTC
>TRBJ1-5|TRBV28|NA|NA
CASSLISGAGGPQHF
TGTGCCAGCAGTTTGATTTCGGGGGCGGGTGGGCCCCAGCATTTT
>TRBJ2-7|TRBV19|NA|NA
CASSISGAYEQYF
TGTGCCAGTAGTATATCAGGGGCCTACGAGCAGTACTTC
>TRBJ2-2|TRBV28|NA|TRBD1
CASSSPGQRNTGELFF
TGTGCCAGCAGTTCGCCGGGACAGAGGAACACCGGGGAGCTGTTTTTT
>TRBJ2-3|TRBV10-3|NA|TRBD2
CAISGGTSGMGPDTQYF
TGTGCCATCAGTGGTGGGACTAGCGGGATGGGTCCAGATACGCAGTATTTT
>TRBJ2-5|TRBV9|NA|TRBD2
CASSVDSGRGETQYF
TGTGCCAGCAGCGTAGATAGCGGGAGAGGAGAGACCCAGTACTTC
>TRBJ2-2|TRBV5-4|NA|NA
CASSLVGPSGELFF
TGTGCCAGCAGCTTGGTAGGGCCCTCCGGGGAGCTGTTTTTT
>TRBJ1-1|TRBV19|few|NA
CASSIGGARTEAFF
TGTGCCAGTAGTATAGGCGGGGCGCGCACTGAAGCTTTCTTT
>TRBJ2-7|TRBV19|NA|TRBD2
CASSPNPREIPRSGTTYEQYF
TGTGCCAGTAGTCCCAACCCCCGGGAGATTCCACGGAGCGGGACGACCTACGAGCAGTACTTC
>TRBJ1-6|TRBV13|NA|NA
CASSFNYNSPLHF
TGTGCCAGCAGCTTCAACTATAATTCACCCCTCCACTTT
>TRBJ2-2|TRBV9|few|NA
CASSVAGQLNTGELFF
TGTGCCAGCAGCGTAGCTGGGCAGTTAAACACCGGGGAGCTGTTTTTT
>TRBJ2-7|TRBV7-7|few|TRBD1
CASSQGQANEQYF
TGTGCTAGCAGCCAGGGACAGGCTAACGAGCAGTACTTC
>TRBJ2-5|TRBV6-5|NA|TRBD1
CASSRRDRGETQYF
TGTGCCAGCAGCCGACGAGACAGGGGTGAGACCCAGTACTTC
>TRBJ2-3|TRBV7-3|NA|NA
CASSLTTSTDTQYF
TGTGCCAGCAGCTTAACGACTAGCACAGATACGCAGTATTTT
>TRBJ2-7|TRBV5-6|NA|TRBD1
CASSLGLDRGQLGGYEQYF
TGTGCCAGCAGCTTGGGGTTGGACAGGGGGCAACTAGGGGGCTACGAGCAGTACTTC
>TRBJ1-5|TRBV15|once|NA
CATSRDPNQPQHF
TGTGCCACCAGCAGAGATCCTAATCAGCCCCAGCATTTT
>TRBJ2-3|TRBV9|few|TRBD2
CASSVDPSGSNADTQYF
TGTGCCAGCAGCGTAGACCCTAGCGGGAGTAACGCAGATACGCAGTATTTT